This T cell receptor beta chain was obtained from a study of vaccination and CD4 T cells after COVID-19. At the level of the study: Blood was drawn a median about 75 days post second dose, range 14 to 241.

The Oncomine TCR Beta short-read assay was what sequenced the DNA obtained from cultured CD4+ T cells. Someone extracted genomic DNA from cultured CD4+ T cells. One entry per CDR3 protein, called by TCRdb with MiXCR from the PCR reads. The repertoire consists of fewer than 25,000 distinct CDR3 sequences, with 38% occurring once and the leading ten covering approximately 17%. Only a few counts were recorded for this clonotype. Its antigen is not identified. Treatment meaning: roughly 10-day PBMC culture with coronavirus spike peptide pools or control peptides (ViraFEST assay). J lost 4 bases, V lost 2 bases, and 9 bases had no gene match. Germline assignment: CDR1 MNHEY and CDR2 SVGAGI. This CDR3 is 16 amino acids long.

This rearrangement joins TRBV6-5 to TRBJ1-1, with 8 bases identical to TRBD1. The sequencing here drew on CD4+ T cells from blood, cultured in vitro, taken before SARS-CoV-2 vaccination. This clonotype originated in a human donor who received a COVID-19 vaccine. The DNA of the CDR3 is TGTGCCAGCAGTTACACCGAGACAGGGGAGAGCACTGAAGCTTTCTTT. Protein: CASSYTETGESTEAFF.